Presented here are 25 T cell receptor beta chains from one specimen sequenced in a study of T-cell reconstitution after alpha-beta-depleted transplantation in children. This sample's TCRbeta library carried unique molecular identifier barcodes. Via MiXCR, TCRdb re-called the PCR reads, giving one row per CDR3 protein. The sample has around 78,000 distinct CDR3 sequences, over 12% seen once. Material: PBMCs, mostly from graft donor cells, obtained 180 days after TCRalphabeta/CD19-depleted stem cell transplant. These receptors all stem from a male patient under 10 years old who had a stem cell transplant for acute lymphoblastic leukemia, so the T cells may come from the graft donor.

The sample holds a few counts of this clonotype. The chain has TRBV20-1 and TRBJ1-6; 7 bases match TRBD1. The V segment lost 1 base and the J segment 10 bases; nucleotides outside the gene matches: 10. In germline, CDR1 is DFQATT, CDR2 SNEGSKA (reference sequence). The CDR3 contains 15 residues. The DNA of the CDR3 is TGCAGTGCTAGAGTCCCTTGGGCAGGGGGATCACCCCTCCACTTT. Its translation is CSARVPWAGGSPLHF.

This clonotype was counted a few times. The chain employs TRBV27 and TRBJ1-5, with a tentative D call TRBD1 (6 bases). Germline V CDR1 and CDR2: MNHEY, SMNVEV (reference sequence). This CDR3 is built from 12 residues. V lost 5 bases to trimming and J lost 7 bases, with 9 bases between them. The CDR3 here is CASSQGNQPQHF. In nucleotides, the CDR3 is TGTGCCAGCAGTCAGGGGAACCAGCCCCAGCATTTT.

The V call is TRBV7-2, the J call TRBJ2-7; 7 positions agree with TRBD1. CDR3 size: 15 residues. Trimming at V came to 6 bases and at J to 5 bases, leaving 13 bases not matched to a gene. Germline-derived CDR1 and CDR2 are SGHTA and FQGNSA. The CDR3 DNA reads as TGTGCCAGCAGGCGCCCCGGGACAGTGGAAAACGAGCAGTACTTC. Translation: CASRRPGTVENEQYF.

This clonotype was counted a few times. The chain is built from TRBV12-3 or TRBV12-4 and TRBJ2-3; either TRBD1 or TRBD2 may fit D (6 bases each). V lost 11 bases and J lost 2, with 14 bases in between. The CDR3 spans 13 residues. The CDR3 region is CACSGDSTDTQYF. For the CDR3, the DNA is TGTGCCTGCTCAGGGGACTCCACAGATACGCAGTATTTT.

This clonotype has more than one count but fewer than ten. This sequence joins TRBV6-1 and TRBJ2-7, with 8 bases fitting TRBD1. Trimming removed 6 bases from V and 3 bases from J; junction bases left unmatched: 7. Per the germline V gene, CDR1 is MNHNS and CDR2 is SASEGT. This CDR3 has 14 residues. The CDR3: CASRGDRSFYEQYF. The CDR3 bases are TGTGCCAGCAGAGGGGACAGGTCTTTCTACGAGCAGTACTTC.

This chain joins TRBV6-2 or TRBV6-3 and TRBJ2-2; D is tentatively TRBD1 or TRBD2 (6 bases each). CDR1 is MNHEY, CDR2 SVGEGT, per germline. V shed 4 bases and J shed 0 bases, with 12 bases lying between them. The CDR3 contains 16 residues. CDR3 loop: CASSSFGGANTGELFF. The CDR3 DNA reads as TGTGCCAGCAGTTCCTTCGGGGGCGCGAACACCGGGGAGCTGTTTTTT.

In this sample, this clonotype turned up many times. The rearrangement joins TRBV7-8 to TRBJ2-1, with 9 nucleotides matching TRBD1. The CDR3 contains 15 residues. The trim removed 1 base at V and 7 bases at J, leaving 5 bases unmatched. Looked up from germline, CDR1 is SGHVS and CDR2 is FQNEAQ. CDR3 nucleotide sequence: TGTGCCAGCAGCTTAGGGGGGACAGGGCGAAATGAGCAGTTCTTC. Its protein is CASSLGGTGRNEQFF.

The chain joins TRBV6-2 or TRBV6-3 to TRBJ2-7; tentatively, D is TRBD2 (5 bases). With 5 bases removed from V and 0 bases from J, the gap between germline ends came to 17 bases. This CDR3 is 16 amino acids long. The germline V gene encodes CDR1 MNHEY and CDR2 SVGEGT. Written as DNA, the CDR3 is TGTGCCAGCAGTCAAACTGGACGGGGTGGCTCCTACGAGCAGTACTTC. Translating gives CASSQTGRGGSYEQYF.

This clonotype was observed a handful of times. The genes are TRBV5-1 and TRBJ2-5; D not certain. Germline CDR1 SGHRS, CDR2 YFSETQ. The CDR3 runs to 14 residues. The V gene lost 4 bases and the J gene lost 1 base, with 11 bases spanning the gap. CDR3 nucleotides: TGCGCCAGCAGCCCCAGCAACTCCCAAGAGACCCAGTACTTC. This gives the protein CASSPSNSQETQYF.

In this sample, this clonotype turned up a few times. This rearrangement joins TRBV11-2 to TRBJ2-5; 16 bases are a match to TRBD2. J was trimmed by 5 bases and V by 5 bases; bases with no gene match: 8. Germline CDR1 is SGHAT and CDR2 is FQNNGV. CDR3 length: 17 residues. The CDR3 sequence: CASSPGTSGGALETQYF. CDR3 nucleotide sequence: TGTGCCAGCAGCCCCGGGACTAGCGGGGGGGCCCTTGAGACCCAGTACTTC.

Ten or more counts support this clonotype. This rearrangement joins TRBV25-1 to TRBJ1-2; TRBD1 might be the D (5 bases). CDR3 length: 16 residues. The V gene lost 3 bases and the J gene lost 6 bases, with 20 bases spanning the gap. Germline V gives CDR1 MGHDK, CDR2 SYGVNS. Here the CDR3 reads CASSDDVAGLKHGYTF. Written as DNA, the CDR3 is TGTGCCAGCAGTGACGACGTAGCAGGGTTGAAGCATGGCTACACCTTC.

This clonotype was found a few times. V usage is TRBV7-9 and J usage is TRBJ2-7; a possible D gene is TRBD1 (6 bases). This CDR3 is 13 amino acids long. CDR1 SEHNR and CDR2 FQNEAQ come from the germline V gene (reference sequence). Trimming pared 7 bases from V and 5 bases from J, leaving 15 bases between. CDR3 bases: TGTGCCAGCACGTCATACAGGGTCGACGAGCAGTACTTC. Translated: CASTSYRVDEQYF.

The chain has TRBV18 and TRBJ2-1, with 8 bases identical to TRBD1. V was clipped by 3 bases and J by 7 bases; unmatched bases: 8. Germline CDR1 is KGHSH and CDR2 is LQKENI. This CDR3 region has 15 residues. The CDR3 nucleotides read TGTGCCAGCTCACCGGGACAGGCGGGCGTAAATGAGCAGTTCTTC. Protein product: CASSPGQAGVNEQFF. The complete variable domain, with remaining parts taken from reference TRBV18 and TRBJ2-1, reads NAGVMQNPRHLVRRRGQEARLRCSPMKGHSHVYWYRQLPEEGLKFMVYLQKENIIDESGMPKERFSAEFPKEGPSILRIQQVVRGDSAAYFCASSPGQAGVNEQFFGPGTRLTVL.

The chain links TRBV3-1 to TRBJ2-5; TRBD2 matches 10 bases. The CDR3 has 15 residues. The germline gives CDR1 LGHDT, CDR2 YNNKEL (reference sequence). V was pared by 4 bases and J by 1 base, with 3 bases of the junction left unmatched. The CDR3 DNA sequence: TGTGCCAGCAGCCTTAGCGGGGGGTTCCAAGAGACCCAGTACTTC. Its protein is CASSLSGGFQETQYF.

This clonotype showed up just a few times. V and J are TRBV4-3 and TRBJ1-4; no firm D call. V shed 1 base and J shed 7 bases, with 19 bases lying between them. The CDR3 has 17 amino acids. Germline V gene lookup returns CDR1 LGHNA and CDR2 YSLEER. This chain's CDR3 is CASSQGSVAERSEKLFF. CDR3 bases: TGCGCCAGCAGCCAAGGTTCGGTAGCGGAGAGAAGTGAAAAACTGTTTTTT.

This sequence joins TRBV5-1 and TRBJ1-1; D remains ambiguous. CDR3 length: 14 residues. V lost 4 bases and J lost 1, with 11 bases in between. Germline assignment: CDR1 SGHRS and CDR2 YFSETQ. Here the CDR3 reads CASSIELPNTEAFF. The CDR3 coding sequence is TGCGCCAGCAGCATCGAACTTCCGAACACTGAAGCTTTCTTT.

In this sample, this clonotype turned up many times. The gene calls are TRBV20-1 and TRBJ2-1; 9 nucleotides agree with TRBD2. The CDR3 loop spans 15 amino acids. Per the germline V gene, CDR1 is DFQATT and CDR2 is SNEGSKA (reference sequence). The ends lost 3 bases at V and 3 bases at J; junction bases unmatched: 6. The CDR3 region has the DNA TGCAGTGCTAGGTCTAGCGGGACCTTCTACAATGAGCAGTTCTTC. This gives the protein CSARSSGTFYNEQFF.

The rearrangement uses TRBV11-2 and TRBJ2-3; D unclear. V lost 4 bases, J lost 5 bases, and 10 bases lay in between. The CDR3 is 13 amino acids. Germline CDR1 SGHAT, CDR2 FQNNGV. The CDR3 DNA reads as TGTGCCAGCAGCTCCACGTCACGAGATACGCAGTATTTT. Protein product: CASSSTSRDTQYF.

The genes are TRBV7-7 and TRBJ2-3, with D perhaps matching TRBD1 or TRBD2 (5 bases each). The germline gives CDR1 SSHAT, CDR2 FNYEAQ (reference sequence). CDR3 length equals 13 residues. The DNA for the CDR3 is TGTGTTAGCAGCTTAGAGGGGCCGGGTACGCAGTATTTT. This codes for CVSSLEGPGTQYF.

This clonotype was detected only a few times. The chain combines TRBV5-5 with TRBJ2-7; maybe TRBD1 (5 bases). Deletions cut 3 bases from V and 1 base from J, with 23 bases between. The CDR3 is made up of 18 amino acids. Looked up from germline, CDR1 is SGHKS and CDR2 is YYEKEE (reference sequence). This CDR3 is CASSSKGPIRARSYEQYF. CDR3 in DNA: TGTGCCAGCAGCTCTAAAGGTCCAATCAGGGCCAGGTCCTACGAGCAGTACTTC.

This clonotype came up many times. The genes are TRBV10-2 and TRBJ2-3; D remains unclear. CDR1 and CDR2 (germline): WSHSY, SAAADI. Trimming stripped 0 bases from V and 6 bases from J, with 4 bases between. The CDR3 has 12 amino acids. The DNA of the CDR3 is TGCGCCAGCAGTGAGTCGAGGGATACGCAGTATTTT. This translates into CASSESRDTQYF.

The CDR3 spells CASSRDRTNEKLFF. CDR3 coding DNA: TGCGCCAGCAGTCGGGACAGGACGAATGAAAAACTGTTTTTT. J is TRBJ1-4 and V is TRBV5-1; TRBD1 aligns across 8 bases. Trimming removed 5 bases from V and 5 bases from J; junction bases left unmatched: 5. Germline CDR1 SGHRS, CDR2 YFSETQ. The CDR3 loop spans 14 amino acids. Complete variable domain (other parts from reference TRBV5-1 and TRBJ1-4): KAGVTQTPRYLIKTRGQQVTLSCSPISGHRSVSWYQQTPGQGLQFLFEYFSETQRNKGNFPGRFSGRQFSNSRSEMNVSTLELGDSALYLCASSRDRTNEKLFFGSGTQLSVL.

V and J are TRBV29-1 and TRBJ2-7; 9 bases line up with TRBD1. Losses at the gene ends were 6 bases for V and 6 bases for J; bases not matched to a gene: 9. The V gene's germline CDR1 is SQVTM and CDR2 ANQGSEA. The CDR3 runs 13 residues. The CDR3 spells CSVKGTGFREQYF. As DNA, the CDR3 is TGCAGCGTGAAGGGGACAGGGTTCCGCGAGCAGTACTTC.

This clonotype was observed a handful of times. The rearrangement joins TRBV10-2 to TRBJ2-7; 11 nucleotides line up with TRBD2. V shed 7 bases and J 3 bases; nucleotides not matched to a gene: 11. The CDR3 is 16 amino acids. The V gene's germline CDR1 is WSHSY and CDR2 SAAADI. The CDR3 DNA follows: TGCGCCAGCACCCCCAGAGTACTAGCGGGGGTCTACGAGCAGTACTTC. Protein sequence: CASTPRVLAGVYEQYF.

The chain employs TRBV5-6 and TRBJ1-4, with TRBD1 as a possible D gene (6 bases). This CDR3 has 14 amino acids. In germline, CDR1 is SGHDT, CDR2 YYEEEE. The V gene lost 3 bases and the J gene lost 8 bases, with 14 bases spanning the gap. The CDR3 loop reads CASSSHRVGEKLFF. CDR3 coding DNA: TGTGCCAGCAGCTCCCACAGGGTCGGCGAAAAACTGTTTTTT.